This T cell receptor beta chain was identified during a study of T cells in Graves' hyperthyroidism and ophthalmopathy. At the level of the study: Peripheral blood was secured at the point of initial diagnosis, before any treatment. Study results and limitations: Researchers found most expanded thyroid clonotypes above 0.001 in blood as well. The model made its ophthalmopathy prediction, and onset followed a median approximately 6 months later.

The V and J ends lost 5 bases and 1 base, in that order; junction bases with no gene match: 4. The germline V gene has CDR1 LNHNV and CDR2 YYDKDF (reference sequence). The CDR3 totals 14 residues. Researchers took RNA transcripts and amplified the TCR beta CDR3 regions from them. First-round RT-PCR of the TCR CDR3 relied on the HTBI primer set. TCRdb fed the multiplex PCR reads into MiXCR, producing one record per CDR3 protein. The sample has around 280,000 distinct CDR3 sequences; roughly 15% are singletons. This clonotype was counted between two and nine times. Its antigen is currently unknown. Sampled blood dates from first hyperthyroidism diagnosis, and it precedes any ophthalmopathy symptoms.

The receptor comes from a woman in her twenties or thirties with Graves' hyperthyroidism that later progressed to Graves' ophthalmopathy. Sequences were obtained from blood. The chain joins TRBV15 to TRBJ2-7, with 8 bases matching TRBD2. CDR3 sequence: CATSVGLASYEQYF. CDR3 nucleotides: TGTGCCACCAGCGTCGGACTAGCATCCTACGAGCAGTACTTC.